One sample yielded the 29 T cell receptor beta chains listed below, sequenced in a study of cytomegalovirus exposure and HLA in healthy donors. The PCR ran on 60 Vbeta and 13 Jbeta primers. Measured with immunoSEQ multiplex PCR; TCRdb has only the in-frame clones, and not every one. The sample has hundreds of thousands of clones, roughly 82% seen once. The sample taken for sequencing was PBMCs. These receptor sequences come from a man aged 35 to 55 in good health and CMV-seropositive.

J is TRBJ2-3 and V is TRBV6-5; 9 bases line up with TRBD2. This CDR3 is 16 amino acids long. J was trimmed by 3 bases and V by 2 bases; bases with no gene match: 6. CDR1 MNHEY and CDR2 SVGAGI come from the germline V gene. The CDR3 DNA reads as TGTGCCAGCAGTTACATTAGCGGGAGAGGGACAGATACGCAGTATTTT. It yields the protein CASSYISGRGTDTQYF.

The rearrangement links TRBV6-6 to TRBJ1-1, with 10 bases matching TRBD1. J gave up 11 bases and V 4 bases, and 10 bases lay outside the gene matches. The CDR3 is 14 amino acids. Germline V gene sequence: CDR1 MNHNY, CDR2 SVGAGI (reference sequence). The CDR3 reads CASSSSRDRGAAFF. In DNA form, the CDR3 reads TGTGCCAGCAGTTCCTCCCGGGACAGGGGAGCGGCTTTCTTT.

The chain combines TRBV6-5 with TRBJ2-3; D remains ambiguous. The CDR3 contains 14 residues. The V and J ends lost 5 bases and 0 bases respectively, with 9 bases between them. Germline CDR1 and CDR2: MNHEY and SVGAGI. The CDR3 DNA is TGTGCCAGCAGTACTCCCTCTAGCACAGATACGCAGTATTTT. Its translation: CASSTPSSTDTQYF.

This clone was recorded only once. The V and J genes are TRBV6-5 and TRBJ1-1, with D possibly TRBD1 on 5 matching bases. The CDR3 loop spans 12 amino acids. Looked up from germline, CDR1 is MNHEY and CDR2 is SVGAGI. Trimming stripped 6 bases from V and 6 bases from J, with 11 bases between. Here the CDR3 reads CASRPGGSEAFF. The DNA of the CDR3 is TGTGCCAGCAGACCGGGGGGGTCTGAAGCTTTCTTT.

V is TRBV7-6 and J is TRBJ1-1, with 9 positions matching TRBD1. This CDR3 comprises 15 residues. Germline values: CDR1 SGHVS, CDR2 FNYEAQ. The trim removed 4 bases at V and 2 bases at J, leaving 5 bases unmatched. As DNA, the CDR3 is TGTGCCAGCAGCTCCCAGACAGGGGGTAACACTGAAGCTTTCTTT. Translation: CASSSQTGGNTEAFF.

This clone was recorded only once. The chain employs TRBV7-3 and TRBJ2-4, with 14 bases matching TRBD2. Losses at the gene ends were 4 bases for V and 5 bases for J; bases not matched to a gene: 4. This CDR3 has 16 residues. Germline CDR1 and CDR2: SGHTA and FQGTGA. CDR3 amino acids: CASSWGLAGVQNIQYF. The CDR3 DNA follows: TGTGCCAGCAGCTGGGGACTAGCGGGAGTTCAAAACATTCAGTACTTC. Using reference TRBV7-3 and TRBJ2-4 for the parts outside the CDR3, the full variable domain is GAGVSQTPSNKVTEKGKYVELRCDPISGHTALYWYRQSLGQGPEFLIYFQGTGAADDSGLPNDRFFAVRPEGSVSTLKIQRTERGDSAVYLCASSWGLAGVQNIQYFGAGTRLSVL.

The rearrangement joins TRBV5-1 to TRBJ2-3, with 7 bases identical to TRBD2. V trimming: 3 bases; J trimming: 5 bases; junction bases outside the gene matches: 15. The CDR3 has 17 residues. Per germline, CDR1 SGHRS and CDR2 YFSETQ. The CDR3 DNA is TGCGCCAGCAGCTCCGTCGGGGGGAATTGGGCCGGAGATACGCAGTATTTT. It codes for CASSSVGGNWAGDTQYF.

V usage is TRBV2 and J usage is TRBJ2-5, with 9 bases aligning to TRBD1. The trim removed 6 bases at V and 2 bases at J, leaving 10 bases unmatched. Germline V gene data show CDR1 as SNHLY and CDR2 as FYNNEI. The CDR3 is 16 residues long. This CDR3 is CASRRPGTGLQETQYF. The CDR3 DNA sequence: TGTGCCAGCAGGCGTCCCGGGACAGGGCTACAAGAGACCCAGTACTTC.

The chain recombines TRBV11-2 with TRBJ2-3, with D hard to call. The CDR3 runs to 15 residues. Trimming took off 1 base at V and 3 bases at J, with 11 bases between the two ends. From germline, CDR1 is SGHAT and CDR2 FQNNGV. CDR3 sequence (DNA): TGTGCCAGCAGCTTAGGGGCCAGTACGACAGATACGCAGTATTTT. Translated: CASSLGASTTDTQYF.

This sequence joins TRBV30 and TRBJ2-7, with TRBD1 as a possible D gene (6 bases). CDR3 size: 11 residues. The V gene's germline CDR1 is GTSNPN and CDR2 SVGIG (reference sequence). Trimming removed 4 bases from V and 5 bases from J, with 9 bases in between. CDR3 amino acids: CAWTGANEQYF. The CDR3 nucleotides are TGTGCCTGGACAGGGGCCAACGAGCAGTACTTC.

On this clone itself: Germline and junction disagree at one end, which may indicate a read error. The chain uses TRBV6-5 and TRBJ1-2; D remains unclear. The germline V gene has CDR1 MNHEY and CDR2 SVGAGI. The CDR3 runs to 15 residues. CDR3 loop: CASSYIGVGLYGYPF. The CDR3 DNA is TGTGCCAGCAGTTACATCGGGGTCGGGCTCTATGGCTACCCCTTC.

DNA for the CDR3: TGTGCCAGCGTAACTAGCGGAAACACCGGGGAGCTGTTTTTT. It codes for CASVTSGNTGELFF. This rearrangement joins TRBV6-6 to TRBJ2-2, with 8 positions matching TRBD2. There are 14 residues in the CDR3. Per the germline V gene, CDR1 is MNHNY and CDR2 is SVGAGI (reference sequence). V lost 8 bases to trimming and J lost 2 bases; unmatched junction nucleotides: 4.

The chain combines TRBV19 with TRBJ2-1, with D possibly TRBD1 on 6 matching bases. This CDR3 has 12 residues. V was cut by 1 base and J by 9 bases, with 7 bases left in between. Germline lookup yields CDR1 LNHDA and CDR2 SQIVND (reference sequence). CDR3 coding DNA: TGTGCCAGTAGTATAGGGGGGCGTGAGCAGTTCTTC. It translates to CASSIGGREQFF. The complete variable domain, with remaining parts taken from reference TRBV19 and TRBJ2-1, reads DGGITQSPKYLFRKEGQNVTLSCEQNLNHDAMYWYRQDPGQGLRLIYYSQIVNDFQKGDIAEGYSVSREKKESFPLTVTSAQKNPTAFYLCASSIGGREQFFGPGTRLTVL.

The chain is built from TRBV2 and TRBJ2-7, with 10 bases fitting TRBD1. The V segment lost 7 bases and the J segment 6 bases; nucleotides outside the gene matches: 12. The CDR3 is 15 amino acids. Germline values: CDR1 SNHLY, CDR2 FYNNEI. CDR3 amino acids: CASTLTTGGNGEQYF. Written as DNA, the CDR3 is TGTGCCAGCACCCTCACGACAGGGGGCAACGGCGAGCAGTACTTC.

The chain joins TRBV6-5 to TRBJ1-1; a possible D gene is TRBD1 (6 bases). Trimming took off 6 bases at V and 5 bases at J, with 13 bases between the two ends. The CDR3 covers 13 residues. The V gene's germline CDR1 is MNHEY and CDR2 SVGAGI. CDR3 bases: TGTGCCAGCAGCCTAGATCAGGGGACTGAAGCTTTCTTT. This sequence encodes CASSLDQGTEAFF.

The rearrangement joins TRBV29-1 to TRBJ2-2, with D perhaps matching TRBD1 (6 bases). V was shortened by 7 bases and J by 6 bases, with 12 bases between the two germline ends. The CDR3 spans 12 residues. Germline CDR1 SQVTM, CDR2 ANQGSEA. The CDR3 loop reads CSAAGAAGELFF. Written as DNA, the CDR3 is TGCAGCGCCGCAGGGGCGGCCGGGGAGCTGTTTTTT.

This clone has a handful of counts. The CDR3 DNA reads TGTGCCAGCAGCCCCGACAGGGTGATACAGCCCCAGCATTTT. This codes for CASSPDRVIQPQHF. The chain carries TRBV5-4 and TRBJ1-5, with 7 nucleotides matching TRBD1. This CDR3 contains 14 residues. Per the germline V gene, CDR1 is SGHNT and CDR2 is YYREEE (reference sequence). V gave up 4 bases and J gave up 7 bases; unmatched junction bases: 8.

This clone has only one observation. This chain connects TRBV4-2 to TRBJ1-1; no definite D call. Trimming shortened V by 0 bases and J by 5 bases, and 13 bases separated the two germline ends. This CDR3 spans 15 amino acids. Germline assignment: CDR1 LGHNA and CDR2 YNFKEQ. CDR3 sequence (DNA): TGTGCCAGCAGCCAAGATCGTGGAGGAAGGACTGAAGCTTTCTTT. Its protein product is CASSQDRGGRTEAFF.

The rearrangement links TRBV13 to TRBJ2-3; D may be TRBD1 (5 bases). The CDR3 extends over 16 amino acids. CDR1 is PRHDT, CDR2 FYEKMQ, per germline (reference sequence). Trimming took off 1 base at V and 2 bases at J, with 13 bases between the two ends. The chain's CDR3 is CASSLDWGPDTDTQYF. The CDR3 region has the DNA TGTGCCAGCAGCTTAGACTGGGGCCCTGACACAGATACGCAGTATTTT.

J is TRBJ1-1 and V is TRBV6-5; D remains unclear. The ends were cut back, 5 bases at V and 4 bases at J, with 11 bases in the middle. The CDR3 covers 13 residues. The V gene's germline CDR1 is MNHEY and CDR2 SVGAGI. The chain's CDR3 is CASSRSTATEAFF. The CDR3 coding sequence is TGTGCCAGCAGTCGCTCCACAGCCACTGAAGCTTTCTTT.

The J gene is TRBJ1-1, the V gene TRBV5-1, with TRBD1 as a possible D gene (6 bases). CDR1 is SGHRS, CDR2 YFSETQ, per germline. The CDR3 loop spans 16 amino acids. Trimming cost V 5 bases and J 1 base, with 18 bases left between them. CDR3 nucleotides: TGCGCCAGCAGTGAAGACAGGTCCGGCCGGAACACTGAAGCTTTCTTT. This sequence encodes CASSEDRSGRNTEAFF.

In this sample, this clone turned up a few times. In DNA, the CDR3 is TGTGCCAGCAGCTTAAAGCGAGCGGGAGGCACAGATACGCAGTATTTT. Protein: CASSLKRAGGTDTQYF. J is TRBJ2-3 and V is TRBV7-8, with 8 bases fitting TRBD2. V gave up 2 bases and J gave up 1 base; unmatched junction bases: 5. This CDR3 contains 16 residues. The germline V gene has CDR1 SGHVS and CDR2 FQNEAQ.

Only a few counts were recorded for this clone. The chain joins TRBV6-5 to TRBJ1-2; TRBD1 is a possible D gene (6 bases). V was trimmed by 10 bases and J by 0 bases, leaving 12 bases between them. The CDR3 is 13 residues long. Per germline, CDR1 MNHEY and CDR2 SVGAGI. The CDR3 here is CATRRGTNYGYTF. In nucleotides, the CDR3 is TGTGCCACCCGCAGGGGTACTAACTATGGCTACACCTTC.

The chain recombines TRBV6-4 with TRBJ2-3; possibly TRBD2 for D (6 bases). The CDR3 sequence is 15 residues long. CDR1 is MRHNA and CDR2 is SNTAGT in the germline V gene. Trimming removed 6 bases from V and 4 bases from J, with 17 bases in between. In DNA, the CDR3 is TGTGCCAGCAGAACAAGGCGGGATGGCGCAGATACGCAGTATTTT. This translates into CASRTRRDGADTQYF.

The sample holds a few counts of this clone. This chain uses TRBV21-1 with TRBJ2-5; the D call in the table, TRBD1, was not verified against the DNA. TRBV21-1 is classified as a pseudogene. The CDR3 contains 16 residues. In nucleotides, the CDR3 is TGTGCCAGCAGCCCACCAGGGACAGGGCGGAAGGAGACCCAGTACTTC. It is translated as CASSPPGTGRKETQYF.

The chain uses TRBV18 and TRBJ1-5; 8 nucleotides align to TRBD1. V was clipped by 2 bases and J by 1 base; unmatched bases: 7. Germline V CDR1 and CDR2: KGHSH, LQKENI. The CDR3 has 17 amino acids. CDR3 amino acids: CASSPMAGGSSNQPQHF. DNA of the CDR3: TGTGCCAGCTCACCAATGGCAGGGGGCTCGAGCAATCAGCCCCAGCATTTT. The complete variable domain, with remaining parts taken from reference TRBV18 and TRBJ1-5, reads NAGVMQNPRHLVRRRGQEARLRCSPMKGHSHVYWYRQLPEEGLKFMVYLQKENIIDESGMPKERFSAEFPKEGPSILRIQQVVRGDSAAYFCASSPMAGGSSNQPQHFGDGTRLSIL.

V usage is TRBV30 and J usage is TRBJ2-7; 10 bases line up with TRBD1. This CDR3 contains 14 residues. The ends lost 7 bases at V and 0 bases at J; junction bases unmatched: 6. Looked up from germline, CDR1 is GTSNPN and CDR2 is SVGIG (reference sequence). The CDR3 sequence: CAYKGQGSSYEQYV. For the CDR3, the DNA is TGTGCCTATAAGGGACAGGGGAGCTCCTACGAGCAGTACGTC.

The chain carries TRBV9 and TRBJ2-1; 13 bases fit TRBD2. V shed 0 bases, J shed 6 bases, and the junction held 15 bases outside the gene matches. CDR1 and CDR2 from the germline V gene are SGDLS and YYNGEE. There are 20 residues in the CDR3. CDR3 amino acids: CASSVEGLAGRFSLGNEQFF. The CDR3 DNA reads as TGTGCCAGCAGCGTAGAGGGACTAGCGGGACGGTTTAGCTTGGGCAATGAGCAGTTCTTC.

J is TRBJ2-7 and V is TRBV6-5, with a possible D match to TRBD2 (6 bases). Trimming pared 0 bases from V and 0 bases from J, leaving 9 bases between. This CDR3 is 15 amino acids long. The germline V gene encodes CDR1 MNHEY and CDR2 SVGAGI. As DNA, the CDR3 is TGTGCCAGCAGTTACTCCGGCGGGGACTCCTACGAGCAGTACTTC. Residues: CASSYSGGDSYEQYF.